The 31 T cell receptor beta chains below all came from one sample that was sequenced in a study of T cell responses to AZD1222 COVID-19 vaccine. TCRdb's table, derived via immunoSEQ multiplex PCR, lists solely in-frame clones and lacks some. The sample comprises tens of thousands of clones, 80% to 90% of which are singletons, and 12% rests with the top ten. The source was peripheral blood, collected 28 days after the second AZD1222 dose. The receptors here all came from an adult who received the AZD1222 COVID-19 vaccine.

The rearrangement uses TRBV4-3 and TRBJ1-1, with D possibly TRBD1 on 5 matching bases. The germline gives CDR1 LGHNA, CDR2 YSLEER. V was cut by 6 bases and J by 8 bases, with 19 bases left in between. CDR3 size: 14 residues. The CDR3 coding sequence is TGCGCCAGCAGTCAATCTTCTCTCGAGGGGGAAGCTTTCTTT. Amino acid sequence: CASSQSSLEGEAFF.

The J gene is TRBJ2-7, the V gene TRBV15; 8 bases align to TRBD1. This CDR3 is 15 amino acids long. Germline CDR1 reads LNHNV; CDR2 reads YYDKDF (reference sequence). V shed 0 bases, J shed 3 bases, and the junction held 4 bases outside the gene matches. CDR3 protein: CATSRDLDRDYEQYF. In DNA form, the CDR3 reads TGTGCCACCAGCAGAGATTTGGACAGGGACTACGAGCAGTACTTC.

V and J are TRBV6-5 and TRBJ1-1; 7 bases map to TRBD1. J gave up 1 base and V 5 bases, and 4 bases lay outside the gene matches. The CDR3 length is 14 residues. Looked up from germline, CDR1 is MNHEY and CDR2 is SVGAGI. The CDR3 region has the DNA TGTGCCAGCAGTAGCCAGGGGGGGAACACTGAAGCTTTCTTT. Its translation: CASSSQGGNTEAFF.

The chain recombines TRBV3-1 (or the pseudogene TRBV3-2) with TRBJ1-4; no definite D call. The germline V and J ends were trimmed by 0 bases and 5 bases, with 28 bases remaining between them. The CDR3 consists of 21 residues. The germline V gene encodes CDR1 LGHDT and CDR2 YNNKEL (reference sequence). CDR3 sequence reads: CASSQDQRLTCINVGNEKLFF. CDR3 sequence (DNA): TGTGCCAGCAGCCAAGATCAGAGACTTACTTGTATTAATGTAGGGAATGAAAAACTGTTTTTT.

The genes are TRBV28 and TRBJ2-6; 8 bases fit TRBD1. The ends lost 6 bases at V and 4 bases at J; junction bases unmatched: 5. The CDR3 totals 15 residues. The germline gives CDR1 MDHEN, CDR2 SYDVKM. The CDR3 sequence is CASRQGAQGANVLTF. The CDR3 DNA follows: TGTGCCAGCAGGCAGGGGGCGCAGGGGGCCAACGTCCTGACTTTC.

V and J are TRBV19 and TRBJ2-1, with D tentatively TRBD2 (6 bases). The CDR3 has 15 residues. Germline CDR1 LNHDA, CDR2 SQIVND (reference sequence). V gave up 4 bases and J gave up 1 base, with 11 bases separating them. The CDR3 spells CASSRSGSSYNEQFF. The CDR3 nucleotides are TGTGCCAGTAGTAGGAGCGGGTCTTCCTACAATGAGCAGTTCTTC.

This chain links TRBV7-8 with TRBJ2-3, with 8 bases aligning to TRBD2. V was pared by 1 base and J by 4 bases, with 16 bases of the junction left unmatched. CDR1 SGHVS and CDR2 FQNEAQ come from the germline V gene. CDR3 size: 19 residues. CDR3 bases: TGTGCCAGCAGCTTAGTCCCGTTATTCCGGGGGGGCGGGGCAGATACGCAGTATTTT. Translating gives CASSLVPLFRGGGADTQYF.

DNA of the CDR3: TGTGCCACCAGTGAAACGACCCTTAGCGGGGTGAAGTATGAGCAGTTCTTC. Amino acid sequence: CATSETTLSGVKYEQFF. This chain uses TRBV24-1 with TRBJ2-1, with 8 positions matching TRBD2. The V segment lost 4 bases and the J segment 8 bases; nucleotides outside the gene matches: 15. From germline, CDR1 is KGHDR and CDR2 SFDVKD. The CDR3 covers 17 residues.

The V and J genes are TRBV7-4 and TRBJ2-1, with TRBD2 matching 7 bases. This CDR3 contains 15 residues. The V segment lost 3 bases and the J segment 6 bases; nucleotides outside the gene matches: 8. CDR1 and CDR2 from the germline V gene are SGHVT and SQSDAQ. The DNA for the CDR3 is TGTGCCAGCAGCTTTACGAAGCGGGGTCCCAATGAGCAGTTCTTC. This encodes CASSFTKRGPNEQFF.

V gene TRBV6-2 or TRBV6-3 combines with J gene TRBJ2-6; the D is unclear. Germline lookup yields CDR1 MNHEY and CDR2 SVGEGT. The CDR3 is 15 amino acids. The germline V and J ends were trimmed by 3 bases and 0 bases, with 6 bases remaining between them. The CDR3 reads CASSYGSSGANVLTF. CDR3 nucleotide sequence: TGTGCCAGCAGTTATGGATCCTCTGGGGCCAACGTCCTGACTTTC.

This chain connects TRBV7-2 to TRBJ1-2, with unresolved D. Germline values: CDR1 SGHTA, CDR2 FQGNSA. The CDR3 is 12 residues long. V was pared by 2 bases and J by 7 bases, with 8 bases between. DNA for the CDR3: TGTGCCAGCAGCTTATGGGGATCTGGCTACACCTTC. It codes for CASSLWGSGYTF.

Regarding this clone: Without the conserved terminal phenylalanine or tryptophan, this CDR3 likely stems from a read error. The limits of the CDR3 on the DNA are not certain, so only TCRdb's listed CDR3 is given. The CDR3 loop reads CATGESGTGRMYL. The rearrangement uses TRBV24-1 and TRBJ1-1; the D call of TRBD1 is as the table states it, not checked on the DNA. Inclusive of both ends, the CDR3 amounts to 13 amino acids. Germline V gene sequence: CDR1 KGHDR, CDR2 SFDVKD.

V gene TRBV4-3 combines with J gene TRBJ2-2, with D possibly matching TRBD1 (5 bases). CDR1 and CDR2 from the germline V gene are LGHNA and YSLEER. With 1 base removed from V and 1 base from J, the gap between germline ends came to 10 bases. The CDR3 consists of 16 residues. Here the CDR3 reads CASSQGIGVNTGELFF. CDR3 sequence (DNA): TGCGCCAGCAGCCAAGGAATAGGGGTGAACACCGGGGAGCTGTTTTTT.

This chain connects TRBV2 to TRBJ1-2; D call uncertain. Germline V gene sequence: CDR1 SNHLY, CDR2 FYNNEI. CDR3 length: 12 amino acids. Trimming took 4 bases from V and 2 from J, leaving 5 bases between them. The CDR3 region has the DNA TGTGCCAGCAGTGCACAGAACTATGGCTACACCTTC. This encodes CASSAQNYGYTF.

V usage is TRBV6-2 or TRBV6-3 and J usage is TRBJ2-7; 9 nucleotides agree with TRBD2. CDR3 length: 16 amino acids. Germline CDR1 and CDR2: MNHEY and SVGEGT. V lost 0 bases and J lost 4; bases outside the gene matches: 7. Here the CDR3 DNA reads TGTGCCAGCAGTTACTCCGGCGGGAGGGCCTCGTACGAGCAGTACTTC. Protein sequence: CASSYSGGRASYEQYF.

CDR3 amino acids: CAWKSGVWAFF. Here the CDR3 DNA reads TGTGCCTGGAAGAGTGGGGTTTGGGCTTTCTTT. The chain links TRBV30 to TRBJ1-1; D gene ambiguous. This CDR3 region has 11 residues. The V gene's germline CDR1 is GTSNPN and CDR2 SVGIG (reference sequence). Trimming cost V 4 bases and J 11 bases, with 14 bases left between them.

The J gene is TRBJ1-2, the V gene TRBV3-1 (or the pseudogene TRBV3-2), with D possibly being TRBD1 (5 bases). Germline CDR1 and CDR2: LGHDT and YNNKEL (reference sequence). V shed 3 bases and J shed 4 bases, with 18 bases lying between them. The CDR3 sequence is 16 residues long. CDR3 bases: TGTGCCAGCAGCCATGCCCCGGGACTGACGGGCTATGGCTACACCTTC. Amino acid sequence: CASSHAPGLTGYGYTF.

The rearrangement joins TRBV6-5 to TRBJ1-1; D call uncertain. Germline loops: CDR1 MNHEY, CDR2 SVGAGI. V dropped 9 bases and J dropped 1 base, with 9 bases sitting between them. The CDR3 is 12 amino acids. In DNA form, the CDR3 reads TGTGCCAGTCGTCGGGGGAACACTGAAGCTTTCTTT. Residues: CASRRGNTEAFF.

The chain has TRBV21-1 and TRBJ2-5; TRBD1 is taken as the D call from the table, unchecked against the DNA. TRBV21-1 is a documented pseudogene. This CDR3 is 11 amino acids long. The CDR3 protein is CATEKLTPQYF. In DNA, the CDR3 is TGTGCCACCGAAAAATTGACACCCCAGTACTTC.

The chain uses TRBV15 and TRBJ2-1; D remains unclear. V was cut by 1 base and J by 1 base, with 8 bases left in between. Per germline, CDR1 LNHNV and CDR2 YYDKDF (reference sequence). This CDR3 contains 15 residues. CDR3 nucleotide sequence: TGTGCCACCAGCAGAGGTCAGGCTTCCTACAATGAGCAGTTCTTC. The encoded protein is CATSRGQASYNEQFF.

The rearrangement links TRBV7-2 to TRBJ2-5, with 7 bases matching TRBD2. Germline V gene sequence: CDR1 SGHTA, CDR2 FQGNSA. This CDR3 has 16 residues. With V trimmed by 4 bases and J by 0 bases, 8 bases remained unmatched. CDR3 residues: CASSYLGSGDQETQYF. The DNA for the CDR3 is TGTGCCAGCAGCTACCTAGGGAGCGGGGACCAAGAGACCCAGTACTTC.

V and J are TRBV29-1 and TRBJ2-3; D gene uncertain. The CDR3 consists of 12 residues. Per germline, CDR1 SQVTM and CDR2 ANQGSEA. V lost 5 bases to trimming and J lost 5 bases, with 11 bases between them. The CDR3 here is CSVLHALDTQYF. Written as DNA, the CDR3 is TGCAGCGTTCTCCATGCCTTAGATACGCAGTATTTT.

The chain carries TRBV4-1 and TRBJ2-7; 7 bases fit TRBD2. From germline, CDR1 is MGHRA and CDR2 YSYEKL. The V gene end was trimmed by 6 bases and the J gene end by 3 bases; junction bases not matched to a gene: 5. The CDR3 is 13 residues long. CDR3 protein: CASSRTSDYEQYF. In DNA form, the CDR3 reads TGCGCCAGCAGTCGCACTAGCGACTACGAGCAGTACTTC.

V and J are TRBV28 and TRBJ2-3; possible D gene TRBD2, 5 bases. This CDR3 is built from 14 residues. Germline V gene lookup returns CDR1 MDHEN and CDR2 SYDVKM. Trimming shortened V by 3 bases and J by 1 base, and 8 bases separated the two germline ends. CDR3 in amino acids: CASSFLSGTDTQYF. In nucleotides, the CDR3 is TGTGCCAGCAGTTTTCTTAGCGGCACAGATACGCAGTATTTT. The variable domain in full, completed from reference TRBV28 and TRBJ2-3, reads DVKVTQSSRYLVKRTGEKVFLECVQDMDHENMFWYRQDPGLGLRLIYFSYDVKMKEKGDIPEGYSVSREKKERFSLILESASTNQTSMYLCASSFLSGTDTQYFGPGTRLTVL.

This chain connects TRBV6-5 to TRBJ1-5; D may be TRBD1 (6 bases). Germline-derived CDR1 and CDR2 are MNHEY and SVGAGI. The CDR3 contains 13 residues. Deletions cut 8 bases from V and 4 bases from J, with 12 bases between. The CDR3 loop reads CASLHRANQPQHF. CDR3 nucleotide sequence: TGTGCCAGCCTTCACAGGGCAAATCAGCCCCAGCATTTT.

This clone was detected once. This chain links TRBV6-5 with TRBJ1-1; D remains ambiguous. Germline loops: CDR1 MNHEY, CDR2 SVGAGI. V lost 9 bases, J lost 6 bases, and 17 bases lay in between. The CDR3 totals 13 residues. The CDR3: CASRPTLVAEAFF. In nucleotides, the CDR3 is TGTGCCAGTCGGCCAACTCTAGTGGCTGAAGCTTTCTTT.

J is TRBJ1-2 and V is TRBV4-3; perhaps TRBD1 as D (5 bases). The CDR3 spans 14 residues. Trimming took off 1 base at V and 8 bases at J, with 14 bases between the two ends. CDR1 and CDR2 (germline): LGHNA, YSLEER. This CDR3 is CASSQGFRGGGYTF. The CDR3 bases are TGCGCCAGCAGCCAAGGGTTTAGGGGCGGCGGCTACACCTTC.

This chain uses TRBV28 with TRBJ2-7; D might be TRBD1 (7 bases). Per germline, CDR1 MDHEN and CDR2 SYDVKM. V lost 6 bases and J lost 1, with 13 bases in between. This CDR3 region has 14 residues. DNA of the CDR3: TGTGCCAGCAGATGGACAGGAGGGTCCTACGAGCAGTACTTC. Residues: CASRWTGGSYEQYF.

The CDR3 bases are TGTGCCAGCAGTGAAGGGGGGCAGGAGGGCACTGAAGCTTTCTTT. This codes for CASSEGGQEGTEAFF. The chain links TRBV6-1 to TRBJ1-1; weak D call: TRBD1 (6 bases). Germline V gene sequence: CDR1 MNHNS, CDR2 SASEGT. Trimming shortened V by 1 base and J by 4 bases, and 13 bases separated the two germline ends. CDR3 length: 15 amino acids.

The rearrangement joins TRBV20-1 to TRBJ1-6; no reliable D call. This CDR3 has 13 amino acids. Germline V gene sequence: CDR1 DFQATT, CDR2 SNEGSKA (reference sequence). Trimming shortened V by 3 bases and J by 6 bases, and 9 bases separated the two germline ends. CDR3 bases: TGCAGTGCTAGTAGAGGAGGTAATTCACCCCTCCACTTT. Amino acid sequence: CSASRGGNSPLHF.

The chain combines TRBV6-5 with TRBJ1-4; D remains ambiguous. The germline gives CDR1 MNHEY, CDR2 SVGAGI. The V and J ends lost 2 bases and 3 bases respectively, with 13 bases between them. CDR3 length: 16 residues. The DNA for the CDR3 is TGTGCCAGCAGTTACGCGGGCGCCAAGGCTAATGAAAAACTGTTTTTT. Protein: CASSYAGAKANEKLFF.